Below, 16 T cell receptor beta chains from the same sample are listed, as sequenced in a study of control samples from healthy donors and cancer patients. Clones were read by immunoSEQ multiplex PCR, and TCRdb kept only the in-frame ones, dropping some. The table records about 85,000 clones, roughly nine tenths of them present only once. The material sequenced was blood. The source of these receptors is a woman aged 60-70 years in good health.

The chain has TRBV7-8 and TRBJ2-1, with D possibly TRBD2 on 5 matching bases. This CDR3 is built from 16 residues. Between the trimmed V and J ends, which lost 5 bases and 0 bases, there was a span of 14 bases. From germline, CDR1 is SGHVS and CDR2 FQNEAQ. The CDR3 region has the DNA TGTGCCAGCAGCCCGATCGGGGTTATCTCCTACAATGAGCAGTTCTTC. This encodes CASSPIGVISYNEQFF.

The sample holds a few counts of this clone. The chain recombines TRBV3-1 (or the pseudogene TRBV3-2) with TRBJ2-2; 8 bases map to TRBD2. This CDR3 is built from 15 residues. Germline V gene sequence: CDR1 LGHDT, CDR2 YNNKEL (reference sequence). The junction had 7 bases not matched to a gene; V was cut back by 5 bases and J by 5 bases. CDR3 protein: CASSAPGLGTGELFF. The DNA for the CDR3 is TGTGCCAGCAGCGCCCCGGGACTAGGGACCGGGGAGCTGTTTTTT.

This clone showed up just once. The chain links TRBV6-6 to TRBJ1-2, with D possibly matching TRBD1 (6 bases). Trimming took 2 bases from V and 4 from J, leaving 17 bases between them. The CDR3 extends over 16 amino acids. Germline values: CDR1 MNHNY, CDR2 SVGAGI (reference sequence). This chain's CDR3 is CASSYTIKGGGYGYTF. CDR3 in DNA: TGTGCCAGCAGTTACACCATTAAGGGGGGCGGCTATGGCTACACCTTC.

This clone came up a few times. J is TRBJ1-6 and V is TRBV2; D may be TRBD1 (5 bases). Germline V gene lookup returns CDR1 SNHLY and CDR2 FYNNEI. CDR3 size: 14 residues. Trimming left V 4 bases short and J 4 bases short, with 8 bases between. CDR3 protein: CASSVGGYNSPLHF. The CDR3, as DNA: TGTGCCAGCAGTGTTGGGGGTTATAATTCACCCCTCCACTTT.

The CDR3 coding sequence is TGTGCCAGCAGCGCTGGGACAGGGGTTTCCTACGAGCAGTACTTC. Amino acids: CASSAGTGVSYEQYF. V and J are TRBV9 and TRBJ2-7; 10 bases agree with TRBD1. Germline CDR1 SGDLS, CDR2 YYNGEE. This CDR3 has 15 amino acids. Trimming removed 3 bases from V and 1 base from J; junction bases left unmatched: 4.

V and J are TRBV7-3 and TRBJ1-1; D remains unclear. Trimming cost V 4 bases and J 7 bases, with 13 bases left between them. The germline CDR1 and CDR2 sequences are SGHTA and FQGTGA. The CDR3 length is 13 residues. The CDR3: CASSSGPALEAFF. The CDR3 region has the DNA TGTGCCAGCAGCTCGGGTCCAGCTCTTGAAGCTTTCTTT.

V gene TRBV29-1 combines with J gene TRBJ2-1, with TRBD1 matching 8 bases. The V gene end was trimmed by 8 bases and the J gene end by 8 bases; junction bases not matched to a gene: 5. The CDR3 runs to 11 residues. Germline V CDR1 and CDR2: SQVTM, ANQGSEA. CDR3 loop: CSTTGGDEQFF. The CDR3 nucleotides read TGCAGCACCACAGGGGGAGATGAGCAGTTCTTC.

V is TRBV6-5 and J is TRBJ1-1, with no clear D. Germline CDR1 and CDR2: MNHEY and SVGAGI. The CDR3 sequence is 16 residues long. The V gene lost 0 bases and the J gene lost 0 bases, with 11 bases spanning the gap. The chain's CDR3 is CASSYSRGNMNTEAFF. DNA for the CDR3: TGTGCCAGCAGTTACTCTCGGGGTAACATGAACACTGAAGCTTTCTTT.

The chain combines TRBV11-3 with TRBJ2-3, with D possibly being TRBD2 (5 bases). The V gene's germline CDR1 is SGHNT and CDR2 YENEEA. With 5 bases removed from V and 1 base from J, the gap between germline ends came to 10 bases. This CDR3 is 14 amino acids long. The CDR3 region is CASSPRGGTDTQYF. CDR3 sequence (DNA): TGTGCCAGCAGCCCCCGGGGAGGCACAGATACGCAGTATTTT.

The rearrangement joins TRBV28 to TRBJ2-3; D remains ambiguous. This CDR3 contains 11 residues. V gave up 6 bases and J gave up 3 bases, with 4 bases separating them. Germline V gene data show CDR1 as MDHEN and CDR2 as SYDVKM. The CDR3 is CASRLTDTQYF. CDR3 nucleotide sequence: TGTGCCAGCAGGTTAACAGATACGCAGTATTTT.

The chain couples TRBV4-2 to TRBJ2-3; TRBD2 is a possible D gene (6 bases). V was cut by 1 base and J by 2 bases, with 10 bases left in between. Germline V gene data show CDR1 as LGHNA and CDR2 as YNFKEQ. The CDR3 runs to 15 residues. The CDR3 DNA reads TGTGCCAGCAGCCAAGTGGCACTAGCCACAGATACGCAGTATTTT. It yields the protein CASSQVALATDTQYF.

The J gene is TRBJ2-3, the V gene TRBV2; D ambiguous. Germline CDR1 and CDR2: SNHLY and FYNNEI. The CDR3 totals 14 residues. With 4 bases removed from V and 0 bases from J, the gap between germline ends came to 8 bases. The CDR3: CASSGLESTDTQYF. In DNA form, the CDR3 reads TGTGCCAGCAGTGGCCTGGAGAGCACAGATACGCAGTATTTT.

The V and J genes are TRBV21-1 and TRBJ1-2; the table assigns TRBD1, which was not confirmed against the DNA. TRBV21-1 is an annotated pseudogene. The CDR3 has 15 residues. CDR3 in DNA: TGTGCCAGCAGCAAAATGGGGGGACAGGAGTATGGCTACACCTTC. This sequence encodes CASSKMGGQEYGYTF.

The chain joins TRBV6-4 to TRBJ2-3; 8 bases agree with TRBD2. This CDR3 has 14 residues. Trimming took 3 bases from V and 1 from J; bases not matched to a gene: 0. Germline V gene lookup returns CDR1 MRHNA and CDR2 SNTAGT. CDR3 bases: TGTGCCAGCAGTGAGACTAGCGGCACAGATACGCAGTATTTT. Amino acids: CASSETSGTDTQYF.

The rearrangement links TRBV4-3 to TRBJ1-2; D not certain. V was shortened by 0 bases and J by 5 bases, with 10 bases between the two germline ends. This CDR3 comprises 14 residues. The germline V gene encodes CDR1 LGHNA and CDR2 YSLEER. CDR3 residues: CASSQERNGYGYTF. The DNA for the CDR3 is TGCGCCAGCAGCCAAGAAAGGAACGGGTATGGCTACACCTTC.

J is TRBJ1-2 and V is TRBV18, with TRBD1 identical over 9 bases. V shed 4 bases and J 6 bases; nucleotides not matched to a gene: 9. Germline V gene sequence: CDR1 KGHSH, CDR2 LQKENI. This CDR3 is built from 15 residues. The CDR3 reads CASSLGQGMVDGYTF. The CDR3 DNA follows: TGTGCCAGCTCACTCGGACAGGGGATGGTCGATGGCTACACCTTC.